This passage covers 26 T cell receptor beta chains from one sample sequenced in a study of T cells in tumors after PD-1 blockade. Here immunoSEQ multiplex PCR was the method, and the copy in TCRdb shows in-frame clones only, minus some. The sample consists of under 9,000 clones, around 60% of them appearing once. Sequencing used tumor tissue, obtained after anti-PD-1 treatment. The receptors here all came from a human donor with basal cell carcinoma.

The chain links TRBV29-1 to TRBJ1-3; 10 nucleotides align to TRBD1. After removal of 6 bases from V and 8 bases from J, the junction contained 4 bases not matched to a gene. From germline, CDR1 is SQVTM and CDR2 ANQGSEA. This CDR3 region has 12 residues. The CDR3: CSVTGGSDTIYF. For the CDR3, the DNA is TGCAGCGTGACAGGGGGCTCGGACACCATATATTTT.

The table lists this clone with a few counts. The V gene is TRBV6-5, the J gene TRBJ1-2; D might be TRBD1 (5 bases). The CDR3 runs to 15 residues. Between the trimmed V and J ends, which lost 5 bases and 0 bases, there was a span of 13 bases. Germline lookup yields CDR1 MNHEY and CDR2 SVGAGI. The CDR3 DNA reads TGTGCCAGCAGTCCCTGGGACGGTGCTAACTATGGCTACACCTTC. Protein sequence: CASSPWDGANYGYTF.

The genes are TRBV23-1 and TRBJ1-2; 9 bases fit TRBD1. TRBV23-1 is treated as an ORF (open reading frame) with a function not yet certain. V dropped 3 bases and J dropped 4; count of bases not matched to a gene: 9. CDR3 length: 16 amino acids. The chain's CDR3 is CASSHWKGQGSYGYTF. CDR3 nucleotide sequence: TGCGCCAGCAGTCACTGGAAGGGACAGGGTTCCTATGGCTACACCTTC.

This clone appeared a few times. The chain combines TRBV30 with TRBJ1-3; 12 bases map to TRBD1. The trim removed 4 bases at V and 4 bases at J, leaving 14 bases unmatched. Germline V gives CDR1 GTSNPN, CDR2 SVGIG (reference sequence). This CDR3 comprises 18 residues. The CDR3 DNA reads TGTGCCTGGACTAAGCCCGACCGGGACAGGGGGCTCGGAAACACCATATATTTT. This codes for CAWTKPDRDRGLGNTIYF.

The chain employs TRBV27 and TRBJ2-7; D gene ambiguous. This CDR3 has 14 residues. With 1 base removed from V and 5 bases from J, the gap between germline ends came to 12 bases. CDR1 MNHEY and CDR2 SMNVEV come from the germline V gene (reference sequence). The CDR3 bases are TGTGCCAGCAGTTTATTTAGTGGGGTAGACGAGCAGTACTTC. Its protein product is CASSLFSGVDEQYF.

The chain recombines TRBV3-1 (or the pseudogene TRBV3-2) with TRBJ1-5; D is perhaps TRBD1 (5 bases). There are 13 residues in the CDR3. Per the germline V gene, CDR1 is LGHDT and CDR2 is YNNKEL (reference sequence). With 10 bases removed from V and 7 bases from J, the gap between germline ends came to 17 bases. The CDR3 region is CATGRLPGQPQHF. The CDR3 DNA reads TGTGCCACGGGACGGCTGCCAGGACAGCCCCAGCATTTT.

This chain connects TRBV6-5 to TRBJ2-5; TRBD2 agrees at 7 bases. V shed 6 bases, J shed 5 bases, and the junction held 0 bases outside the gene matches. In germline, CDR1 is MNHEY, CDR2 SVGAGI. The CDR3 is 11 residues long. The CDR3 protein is CASRGGETQYF. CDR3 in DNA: TGTGCCAGCAGGGGAGGGGAGACCCAGTACTTC.

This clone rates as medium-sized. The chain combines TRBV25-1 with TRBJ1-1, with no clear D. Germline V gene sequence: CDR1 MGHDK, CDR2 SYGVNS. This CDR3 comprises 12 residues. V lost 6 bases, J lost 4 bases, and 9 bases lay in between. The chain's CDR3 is CASRAGATEAFF. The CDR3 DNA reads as TGTGCCAGCAGGGCAGGTGCCACTGAAGCTTTCTTT.

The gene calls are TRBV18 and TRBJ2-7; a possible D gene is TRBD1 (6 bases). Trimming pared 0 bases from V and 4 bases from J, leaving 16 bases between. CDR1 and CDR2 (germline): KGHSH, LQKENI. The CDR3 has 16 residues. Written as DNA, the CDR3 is TGTGCCAGCTCACCACCGAGCAGGGGCAGCAAGTACGAGCAGTACTTC. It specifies CASSPPSRGSKYEQYF. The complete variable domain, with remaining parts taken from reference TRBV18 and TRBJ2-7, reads NAGVMQNPRHLVRRRGQEARLRCSPMKGHSHVYWYRQLPEEGLKFMVYLQKENIIDESGMPKERFSAEFPKEGPSILRIQQVVRGDSAAYFCASSPPSRGSKYEQYFGPGTRLTVT.

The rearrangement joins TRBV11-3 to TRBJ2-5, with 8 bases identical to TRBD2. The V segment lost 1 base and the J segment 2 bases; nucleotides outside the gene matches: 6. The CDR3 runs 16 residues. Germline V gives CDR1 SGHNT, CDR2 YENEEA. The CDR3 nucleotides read TGTGCCAGCAGCTTAGGGGAGCGGGGGCGACAAGAGACCCAGTACTTC. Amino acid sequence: CASSLGERGRQETQYF.

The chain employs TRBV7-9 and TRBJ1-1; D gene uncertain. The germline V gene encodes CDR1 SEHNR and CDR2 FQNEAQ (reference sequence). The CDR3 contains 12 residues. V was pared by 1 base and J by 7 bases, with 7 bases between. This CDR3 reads CASSLGDYEAFF. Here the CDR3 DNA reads TGTGCCAGCAGCTTAGGGGATTATGAAGCTTTCTTT.

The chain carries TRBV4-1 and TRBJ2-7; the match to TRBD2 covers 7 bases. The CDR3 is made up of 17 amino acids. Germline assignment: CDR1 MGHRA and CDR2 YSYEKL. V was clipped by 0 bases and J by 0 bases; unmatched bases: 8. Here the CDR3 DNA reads TGCGCCAGCAGCCAAGACCTTTCGGGGGGAAGCTCCTACGAGCAGTACTTC. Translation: CASSQDLSGGSSYEQYF.

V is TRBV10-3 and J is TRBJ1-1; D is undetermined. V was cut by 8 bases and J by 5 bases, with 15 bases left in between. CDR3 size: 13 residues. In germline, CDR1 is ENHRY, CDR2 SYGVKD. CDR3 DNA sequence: TGTGCCATCCGGGTCACACGGCGGACTGAAGCTTTCTTT. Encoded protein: CAIRVTRRTEAFF.

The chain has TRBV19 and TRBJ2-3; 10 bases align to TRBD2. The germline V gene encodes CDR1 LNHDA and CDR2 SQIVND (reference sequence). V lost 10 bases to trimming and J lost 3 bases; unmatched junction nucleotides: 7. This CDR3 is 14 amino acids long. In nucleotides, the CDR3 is TGTGCCACCTCGGCTAGCGGGGGTACAGATACGCAGTATTTT. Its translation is CATSASGGTDTQYF.

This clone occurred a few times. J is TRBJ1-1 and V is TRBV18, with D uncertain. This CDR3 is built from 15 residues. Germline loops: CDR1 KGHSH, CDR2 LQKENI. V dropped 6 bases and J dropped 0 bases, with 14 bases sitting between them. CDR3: CASSLDMVMNTEAFF. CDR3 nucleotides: TGTGCCAGCTCCCTCGACATGGTAATGAACACTGAAGCTTTCTTT.

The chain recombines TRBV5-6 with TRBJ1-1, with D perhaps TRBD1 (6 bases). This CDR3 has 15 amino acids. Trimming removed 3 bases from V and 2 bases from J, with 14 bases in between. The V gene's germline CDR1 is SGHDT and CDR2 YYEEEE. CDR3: CASSWGDRPNTEAFF. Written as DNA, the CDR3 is TGTGCCAGCAGCTGGGGAGACAGGCCAAACACTGAAGCTTTCTTT.

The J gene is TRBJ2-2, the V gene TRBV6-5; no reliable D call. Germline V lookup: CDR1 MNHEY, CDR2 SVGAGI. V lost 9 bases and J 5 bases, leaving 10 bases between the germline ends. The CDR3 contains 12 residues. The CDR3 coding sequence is TGTGCCAGTAGAGGTGGGACCGGGGAGCTGTTTTTT. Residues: CASRGGTGELFF.

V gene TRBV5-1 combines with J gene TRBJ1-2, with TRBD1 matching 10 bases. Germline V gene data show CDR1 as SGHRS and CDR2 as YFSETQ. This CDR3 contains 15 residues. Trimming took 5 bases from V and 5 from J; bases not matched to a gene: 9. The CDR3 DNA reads TGCGCCAGCAGAGAGGGGACAGGGGATTGGTATGGCTACACCTTC. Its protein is CASREGTGDWYGYTF.

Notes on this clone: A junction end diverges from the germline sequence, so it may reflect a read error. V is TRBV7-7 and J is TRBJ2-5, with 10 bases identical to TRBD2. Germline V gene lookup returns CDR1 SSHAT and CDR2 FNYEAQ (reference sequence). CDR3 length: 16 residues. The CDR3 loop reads CASSPLAGVGQETQYF. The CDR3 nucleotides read TGTGCTAGCAGCCCCCTAGCGGGAGTTGGTCAAGAGACCCAGTACTTC. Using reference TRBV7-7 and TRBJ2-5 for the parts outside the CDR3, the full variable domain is GAGVSQSPRYKVTKRGQDVTLRCDPISSHATLYWYQQALGQGPEFLTYFNYEAQPDKSGLPSDRFSAERPEGSISTLTIQRTEQRDSAMYRCASSPLAGVGQETQYFGPGTRLLVL.

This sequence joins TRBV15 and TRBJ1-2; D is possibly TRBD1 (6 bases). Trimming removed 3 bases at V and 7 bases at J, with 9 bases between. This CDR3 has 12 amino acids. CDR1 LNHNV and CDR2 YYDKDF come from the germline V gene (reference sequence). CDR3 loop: CATSSGRGGYTF. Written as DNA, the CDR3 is TGTGCCACCAGCAGTGGCAGGGGTGGCTACACCTTC. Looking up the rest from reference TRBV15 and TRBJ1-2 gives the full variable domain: DAMVIQNPRYQVTQFGKPVTLSCSQTLNHNVMYWYQQKSSQAPKLLFHYYDKDFNNEADTPDNFQSRRPNTSFCFLDIRSPGLGDTAMYLCATSSGRGGYTFGSGTRLTVV.

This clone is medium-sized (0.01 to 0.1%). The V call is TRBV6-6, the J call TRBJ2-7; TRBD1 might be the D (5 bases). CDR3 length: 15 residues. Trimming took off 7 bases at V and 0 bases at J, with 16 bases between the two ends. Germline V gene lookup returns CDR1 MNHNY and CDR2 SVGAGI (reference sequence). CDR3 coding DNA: TGTGCCAGCACGAAAGACAGCACACTCTCCTACGAGCAGTACTTC. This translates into CASTKDSTLSYEQYF.

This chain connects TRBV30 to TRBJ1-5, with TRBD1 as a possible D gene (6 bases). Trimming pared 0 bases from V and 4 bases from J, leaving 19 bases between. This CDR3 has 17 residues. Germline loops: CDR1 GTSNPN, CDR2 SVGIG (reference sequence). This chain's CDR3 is CAWSVRGGGRSNQPQHF. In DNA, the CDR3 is TGTGCCTGGAGTGTACGTGGGGGCGGACGTAGTAATCAGCCCCAGCATTTT. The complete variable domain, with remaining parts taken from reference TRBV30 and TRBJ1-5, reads SQTIHQWPATLVQPVGSPLSLECTVEGTSNPNLYWYRQAAGRGLQLLFYSVGIGQISSEVPQNLSASRPQDRQFILSSKKLLLSDSGFYLCAWSVRGGGRSNQPQHFGDGTRLSIL.

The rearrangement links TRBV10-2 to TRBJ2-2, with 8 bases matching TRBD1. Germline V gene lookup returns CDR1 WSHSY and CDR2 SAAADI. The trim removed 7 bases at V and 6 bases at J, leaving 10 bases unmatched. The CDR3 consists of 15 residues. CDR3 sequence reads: CASTYGQGRAGELFF. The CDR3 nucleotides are TGCGCCAGCACTTACGGACAGGGTAGGGCCGGGGAGCTGTTTTTT.

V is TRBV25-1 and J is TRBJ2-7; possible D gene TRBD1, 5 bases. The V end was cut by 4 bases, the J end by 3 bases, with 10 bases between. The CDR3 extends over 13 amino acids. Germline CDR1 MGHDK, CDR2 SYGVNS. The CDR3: CASSATGYYEQYF. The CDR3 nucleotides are TGTGCCAGCAGTGCAACAGGCTACTACGAGCAGTACTTC.

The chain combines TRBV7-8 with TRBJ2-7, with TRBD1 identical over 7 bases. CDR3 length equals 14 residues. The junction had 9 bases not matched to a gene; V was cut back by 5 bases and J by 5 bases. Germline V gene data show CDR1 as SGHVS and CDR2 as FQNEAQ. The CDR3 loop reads CASSPGTALHEQYF. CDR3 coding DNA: TGTGCCAGCAGCCCTGGGACAGCCTTGCACGAGCAGTACTTC.

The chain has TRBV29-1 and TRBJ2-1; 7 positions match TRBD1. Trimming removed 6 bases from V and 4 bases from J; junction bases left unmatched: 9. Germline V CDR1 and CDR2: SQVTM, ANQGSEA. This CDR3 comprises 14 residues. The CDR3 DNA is TGCAGCGTGGAACACAGGGGTTCGTACAATGAGCAGTTCTTC. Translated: CSVEHRGSYNEQFF.